Shown below are 12 T cell receptor beta chains from a single sample sequenced in a study of STAT5B mutations in CD4+ large granular lymphocyte leukemia. Sequencing used immunoSEQ multiplex PCR; TCRdb keeps in-frame clones, though not all of them. This sample has 9,500 to 10,000 clones; approximately 80% occur once, and the top ten carry approximately 68%. Sequenced sample: PBMCs. The receptors shown here come from a man between 60 and 75 years old with CD4+ T-cell large granular lymphocyte leukemia.

The V and J genes are TRBV19 and TRBJ2-7; TRBD2 matches at 8 bases. The germline CDR1 and CDR2 sequences are LNHDA and SQIVND (reference sequence). The ends lost 3 bases at V and 3 bases at J; junction bases unmatched: 13. The CDR3 is 17 residues long. This CDR3 is CASSIALPGLGDYEQYF. DNA of the CDR3: TGTGCCAGTAGTATCGCCCTCCCGGGACTAGGTGACTACGAGCAGTACTTC.

The CDR3: CASSLGGGLETQYF. CDR3 coding DNA: TGTGCCAGCAGCTTAGGGGGGGGCCTAGAGACCCAGTACTTC. The chain has TRBV7-6 and TRBJ2-5; a possible D gene is TRBD2 (7 bases). CDR1 is SGHVS, CDR2 FNYEAQ, per germline. V lost 1 base, J lost 4 bases, and 10 bases lay in between. The CDR3 runs to 14 residues.

The chain employs TRBV19 and TRBJ2-6, with 7 bases lining up with TRBD1. The CDR3 totals 19 residues. CDR1 and CDR2 from the germline V gene are LNHDA and SQIVND (reference sequence). V shed 2 bases, J shed 0 bases, and the junction held 10 bases outside the gene matches. CDR3: CASSITLGDSNSGANVLTF. Written as DNA, the CDR3 is TGTGCCAGTAGTATAACTCTTGGGGACAGCAACTCTGGGGCCAACGTCCTGACTTTC.

This clone was seen once. The genes are TRBV7-9 and TRBJ1-5, with D tentatively TRBD1 (5 bases). Germline CDR1 SEHNR, CDR2 FQNEAQ (reference sequence). The CDR3 sequence is 13 residues long. V was shortened by 5 bases and J by 6 bases, with 11 bases between the two germline ends. In DNA form, the CDR3 reads TGTGCCAGCAGCCTATATCAGGGTCAGCCCCAGCATTTT. Translation: CASSLYQGQPQHF.

This rearrangement joins TRBV7-2 to TRBJ2-7, with D unclear. Trimming shortened V by 1 base and J by 1 base, and 8 bases separated the two germline ends. This CDR3 is 14 amino acids long. CDR1 is SGHTA, CDR2 FQGNSA, per germline. DNA for the CDR3: TGTGCCAGCAGCTTAGGGCTACCATCCTACGAGCAGTACTTC. Protein: CASSLGLPSYEQYF.

The chain joins TRBV4-2 to TRBJ2-1; 12 positions agree with TRBD2. The CDR3 extends over 16 amino acids. Germline V gene sequence: CDR1 LGHNA, CDR2 YNFKEQ. Losses at the gene ends were 3 bases for V and 4 bases for J; bases not matched to a gene: 4. The CDR3 DNA is TGTGCCAGCAGCCAGTGGACTAGCGGGGATTACAATGAGCAGTTCTTC. Protein: CASSQWTSGDYNEQFF.

V is TRBV5-4 and J is TRBJ2-5; no clear D. Germline values: CDR1 SGHNT, CDR2 YYREEE (reference sequence). The CDR3 extends over 15 amino acids. Trimming shortened V by 4 bases and J by 4 bases, and 17 bases separated the two germline ends. In DNA, the CDR3 is TGTGCCAGCAGCCCGGGTGCTAGTCCACTAGAGACCCAGTACTTC. This gives the protein CASSPGASPLETQYF.

The V gene is TRBV2, the J gene TRBJ2-5, with D maybe TRBD2 (6 bases). With 8 bases removed from V and 2 bases from J, the gap between germline ends came to 27 bases. CDR1 and CDR2 (germline): SNHLY, FYNNEI. CDR3 length equals 18 residues. In DNA form, the CDR3 reads TGTGCCAGCCTTAAGGGGCTTCGGTGGGAGGTACGACAAGAGACCCAGTACTTC. Its protein product is CASLKGLRWEVRQETQYF.

The V gene is TRBV27, the J gene TRBJ2-7; 7 bases are a match to TRBD2. This CDR3 spans 16 amino acids. CDR1 and CDR2 (germline): MNHEY, SMNVEV (reference sequence). With V trimmed by 2 bases and J by 1 base, 8 bases remained unmatched. Here the CDR3 DNA reads TGTGCCAGCAGTTTAGCGGGCGGCGGGAGTTCCTACGAGCAGTACTTC. Its translation: CASSLAGGGSSYEQYF.

J is TRBJ2-7 and V is TRBV7-2; the D gene is possibly TRBD2 (6 bases). Germline lookup yields CDR1 SGHTA and CDR2 FQGNSA. The ends were cut back, 3 bases at V and 6 bases at J, with 9 bases in the middle. CDR3 length: 12 amino acids. The CDR3 nucleotides read TGTGCCAGCAGCTTTATGGGGGGCGAGCAGTACTTC. This translates into CASSFMGGEQYF.

This chain connects TRBV7-2 to TRBJ2-7; 8 bases align to TRBD2. The length of the CDR3 is 15 residues. V was clipped by 6 bases and J by 0 bases; unmatched bases: 7. Germline CDR1 reads SGHTA; CDR2 reads FQGNSA. The CDR3 sequence is CASSYTSGGSYEQYF. The CDR3 nucleotides are TGTGCCAGCAGTTACACTAGCGGAGGCTCCTACGAGCAGTACTTC. The full variable domain, with the rest looked up from reference TRBV7-2 and TRBJ2-7, is GAGVSQSPSNKVTEKGKDVELRCDPISGHTALYWYRQSLGQGLEFLIYFQGNSAPDKSGLPSDRFSAERTGGSVSTLTIQRTQQEDSAVYLCASSYTSGGSYEQYFGPGTRLTVT.

The chain combines TRBV19 with TRBJ2-2; TRBD2 aligns across 8 bases. Germline CDR1 and CDR2: LNHDA and SQIVND (reference sequence). After removal of 5 bases from V and 8 bases from J, the junction contained 19 bases not matched to a gene. CDR3 length equals 18 residues. Here the CDR3 DNA reads TGTGCCAGTAGTTGGGCCCGCGGGAGGAGACGGGGAGGTGGGGAGCTGTTTTTT. Translation: CASSWARGRRRGGGELFF.